A selection of T cell receptor beta chains follows, all from one sample in a study of cytomegalovirus exposure and HLA in healthy donors. Here immunoSEQ multiplex PCR was the method, and the copy in TCRdb shows in-frame clones only, minus some. The sample records around 140,000 clones, around 67% being singletons. Sequenced sample: PBMCs. Receptors were obtained from a woman aged 18-30 years in good health and CMV-seronegative. Both conserved end residues are part of each CDR3. Each record gives: D gene, V gene, clone size, CDR3 protein. D genes are given only for firm matches. Clone size is not always given. Where it is, it says once, few, many or a class for expanded clones.

TRBD2,TRBV18,few,CASSRALAGAYNEQFF
TRBD2,TRBV4-2,-,CASSQDRTSAYEQYF
-,TRBV19,-,CASSPQQGNLYF
-,TRBV12-5,-,CASGLVRASRGGVTEAFF
TRBD2,TRBV7-2,-,CASSLGPGGDTQYF
TRBD1,TRBV5-1,-,CASSWGQGIFSGNTIYF
TRBD1,TRBV19,-,CASTADRNEQFF
TRBD1,TRBV7-2,-,CASSPGQGWTEAFF
-,TRBV7-2,few,CASSPVRQRETQYF
-,TRBV7-9,-,CASTPGHKETQYF
-,TRBV19,few,CASSIGGRGNQPQHF
TRBD2,TRBV11-2,few,CASRNSGRAEETQYF
TRBD1,TRBV7-9,-,CASSAGTGFGNTIYF
TRBD2,TRBV9,-,CASSVPLAGGPDTQYF
TRBD1,TRBV7-9,-,CASSFSRTGTEAFF
-,TRBV19,once,CASSARTVRNTEAFF
-,TRBV4-3,-,CASSQDRQLGNTIYF
-,TRBV6-6,-,CASREGGTEAFF
TRBD2,TRBV5-5,-,CASSLREGVADTQYF
TRBD1,TRBV5-6,-,CASSFWTGTASTDTQYF
TRBD2,TRBV11-3,once,CASSPGGTSSYEQYF
-,TRBV10-1,-,CASSESTGNTEAFF
-,TRBV6-6,few,CASAGGNEKLFF
-,TRBV7-3,-,CASSPGLDTGELFF
TRBD2,TRBV30,-,CAWGRLAGSYEQYF
-,TRBV4-1,few,CASSQPRLGTGELFF
TRBD1,TRBV10-3,-,CAIRRQGLNSPLHF
TRBD1,TRBV27,-,CASSKQGLGLTEAFF
TRBD1,TRBV5-1,once,CASSPTGATNEKLFF
TRBD2,TRBV7-6,few,CASSLGLAGGLTGELFF
TRBD2,TRBV10-3,-,CAISESGRASTDTQYF
-,TRBV6-1,-,CASTEGDGNQPQHF
TRBD1,TRBV2,-,CASGGDRGLLSYEQYF
-,TRBV19,-,CASSMGRSYGYTF
TRBD1,TRBV2,-,CASRVPTGGREKLFF
TRBD1,TRBV7-2,-,CASSLEGANTEAFF
-,TRBV10-3,-,CAISESGADEKLFF
-,TRBV6-5,-,CASSIGQGPDTQYF
TRBD1,TRBV7-9,few,CASSPPRTGVQPQHF
TRBD1,TRBV5-8,-,CASSVDRGRIAEAFF
-,TRBV19,-,CASSMGSGAYGYTF
-,TRBV9,-,CASSVAGGPANEKLFF
TRBD2,TRBV28,-,CASSFSTAGGTYEQYF
-,TRBV4-1,-,CASSQGGRVVGTEAFF
-,TRBV4-3,-,CASSQGTGYNSPLHF
TRBD2,TRBV9,once,CASSVGASGGGTDTQYF
TRBD2,TRBV9,-,CASSPRSGTSGGNEQFF
-,TRBV18,-,CASSLTWSTEAFF
TRBD1,TRBV29-1,-,CSVENLGRGANYGYTF
-,TRBV7-3,-,CASSLYGHSNTEAFF
-,TRBV6-5,-,CASRVAGNYGYTF
TRBD2,TRBV6-6,few,CASSPAGVNSEQFF
-,TRBV6-1,-,CASSEAFLEALHF
-,TRBV5-4,-,CASSVTRDNYGYTF
-,TRBV15,-,CATSRGGLAKNIQYF
TRBD2,TRBV5-1,once,CASSFLAGDTGELFF
TRBD1,TRBV2,-,CASSEDRAGANVLTF
-,TRBV28,-,CASSLGGFGPGADTQYF
-,TRBV4-2,-,CASSQNIQGFSTGELFF
TRBD1,TRBV18,-,CASSPPGQGDQPQHF